The clone carrying this T cell receptor (beta chain) has only a few counts. Its antigen remains unknown. The data stem from a study of cytomegalovirus exposure and HLA in healthy donors. Study context: T cells numbering around 180 million yielded some 100 million unique TCR beta sequences in an earlier analysis.

13 Jbeta primers and 60 Vbeta primers were used for the PCR. Using immunoSEQ multiplex PCR, the repertoire was profiled, and TCRdb retains in-frame clones only, with some absent. The sample holds around 120,000 clones, 75% to 85% seen once. General study results and limits: Later on, an analysis tied under 20,000 TCR beta sequences to HLA alleles at 0.05 false discovery rate. Listed as cytomegalovirus-associated were more than 150 TCR beta chains.

The CDR3 runs 16 residues. V was pared by 9 bases and J by 0 bases, with 11 bases of the junction left unmatched. Germline loops: CDR1 MGHDK, CDR2 SYGVNS. V usage is TRBV25-1 and J usage is TRBJ2-1; 7 bases are a match to TRBD2. The clonotype was recovered from a male donor in good health and CMV-seronegative. The specimen sequenced was PBMCs. This chain's CDR3 is CASASSGPSSYNEQFF. The CDR3 coding sequence is TGTGCCAGTGCCAGTAGCGGGCCCAGCTCCTACAATGAGCAGTTCTTC.